This T cell receptor (beta chain) was sequenced in a study of cytomegalovirus exposure and HLA in healthy donors. General study points: In a later analysis, most CMV-associated TCR beta chains appeared HLA-restricted.

PCR employed 60 Vbeta and 13 Jbeta primers. The protocol was immunoSEQ multiplex PCR, while the TCRdb copy is restricted to in-frame clones and leaves out a portion. Seen here are about 200,000 clones, more than 65% observed once, and the top ten hold less than 2%. A remark on this clone: What it binds is unknown.

V trimming: 0 bases; J trimming: 4 bases; junction bases outside the gene matches: 3. This CDR3 is built from 15 residues. Germline V gives CDR1 GTSNPN, CDR2 SVGIG (reference sequence). The material sequenced was PBMCs. The receptor comes from a woman in her thirties in good health and CMV-seronegative. This chain links TRBV30 with TRBJ2-3; 11 nucleotides match TRBD2. The CDR3 nucleotides are TGTGCCTGGAGTGTCGCACTAGCGGGAGCAGATACGCAGTATTTT. Protein sequence: CAWSVALAGADTQYF.